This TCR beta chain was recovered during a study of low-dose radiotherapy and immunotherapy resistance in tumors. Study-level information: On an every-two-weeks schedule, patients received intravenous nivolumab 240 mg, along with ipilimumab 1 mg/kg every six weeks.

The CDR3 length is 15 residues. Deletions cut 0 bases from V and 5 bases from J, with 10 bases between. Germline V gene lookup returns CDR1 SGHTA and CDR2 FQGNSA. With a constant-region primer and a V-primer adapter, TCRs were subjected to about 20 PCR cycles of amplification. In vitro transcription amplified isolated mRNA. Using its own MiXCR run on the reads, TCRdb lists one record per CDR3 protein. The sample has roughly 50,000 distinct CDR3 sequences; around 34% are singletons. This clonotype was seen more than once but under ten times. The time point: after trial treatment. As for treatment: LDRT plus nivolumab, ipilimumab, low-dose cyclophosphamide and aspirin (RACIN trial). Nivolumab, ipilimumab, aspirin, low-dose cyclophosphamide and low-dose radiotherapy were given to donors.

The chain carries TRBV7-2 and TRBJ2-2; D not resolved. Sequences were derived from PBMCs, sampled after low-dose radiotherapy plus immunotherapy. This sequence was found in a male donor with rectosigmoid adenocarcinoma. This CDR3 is CASSLAGFDTGELFF. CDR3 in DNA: TGTGCCAGCAGCTTAGCAGGGTTCGATACCGGGGAGCTGTTTTTT.